The clone carrying this T cell receptor beta chain was seen only a few times. This specimen comes from a study of identical twins. Germline lookup yields CDR1 MNHEY and CDR2 SVGEGT. The germline V and J ends were trimmed by 6 bases and 7 bases, with 13 bases remaining between them. The CDR3 is made up of 12 amino acids. MiXCR, run by TCRdb on the 5' RACE reads, gives a single entry per CDR3 protein. The sample carries some 460,000 distinct CDR3 sequences, approximately 15% recorded once. This same sample was also taken into another study, of yellow fever vaccine responses in identical twins.

The chain combines TRBV6-2 or TRBV6-3 with TRBJ2-7; D might be TRBD1 (5 bases). The receptor was derived from a woman aged 18-29 years in good health. What was sequenced was CD4+ T cells sorted from blood. CDR3 loop: CASSRVYGEQYF. CDR3 DNA sequence: TGTGCCAGCAGCAGGGTGTACGGGGAGCAGTACTTC.